A single sample is the source of the 32 T cell receptor beta chains below, sequenced in a study of T cells in localized non-small cell lung cancer. Clones were sequenced by immunoSEQ multiplex PCR, and TCRdb holds only the in-frame ones, with some missing. The data contain about 4,000 clones, about 42% of them singletons. The specimen was lung tumor tissue, collected before any cancer treatment. The receptor set was obtained from a woman aged 35 to 70 with stage I lung adenocarcinoma.

The table lists this clone with a few counts. The chain carries TRBV7-7 and TRBJ1-3; no clear D gene. Germline CDR1 reads SSHAT; CDR2 reads FNYEAQ (reference sequence). This CDR3 is built from 16 residues. Trimming removed 4 bases at V and 4 bases at J, with 17 bases between. The CDR3 nucleotides read TGTGCCAGCAGCTCCTCCACGAGTCAACCCGGAAACACCATATATTTT. It is translated as CASSSSTSQPGNTIYF.

The chain has TRBV6-8 and TRBJ2-1, with 9 positions matching TRBD2. Germline V gives CDR1 MNHGY, CDR2 SAAAGT. The CDR3 runs 13 residues. V was clipped by 10 bases and J by 5 bases; unmatched bases: 6. Here the CDR3 reads CAIRGTSNNEQFF. In nucleotides, the CDR3 is TGTGCCATCCGCGGGACTAGCAACAATGAGCAGTTCTTC.

This clone is categorized as medium-sized (0.01 to 0.1%). The V gene is TRBV6-8, the J gene TRBJ1-2; a possible D gene is TRBD1 (6 bases). The CDR3 contains 14 residues. Trimming removed 5 bases from V and 7 bases from J, with 17 bases in between. The germline V gene encodes CDR1 MNHGY and CDR2 SAAAGT. This CDR3 reads CASSPRLEGGGYTF. In DNA, the CDR3 is TGTGCCAGCAGTCCCCGTTTAGAGGGGGGTGGCTACACCTTC.

The rearrangement links TRBV30 to TRBJ2-5; TRBD2 aligns across 9 bases. CDR3 size: 14 residues. From germline, CDR1 is GTSNPN and CDR2 SVGIG (reference sequence). The J segment lost 5 bases and the V segment lost 0 bases, leaving 4 bases of the junction unmatched. CDR3 protein: CAWSVLLAGETQYF. CDR3 DNA: TGTGCCTGGAGTGTATTACTAGCGGGCGAGACCCAGTACTTC.

This clone was seen a handful of times. The V call is TRBV2, the J call TRBJ2-5; D is ambiguous. The germline gives CDR1 SNHLY, CDR2 FYNNEI. V lost 4 bases to trimming and J lost 0 bases, with 9 bases between them. CDR3 length: 14 residues. The chain's CDR3 is CASSGSVYQETQYF. Here the CDR3 DNA reads TGTGCCAGCAGTGGATCCGTGTACCAAGAGACCCAGTACTTC.

This clone was detected only once. The J gene is TRBJ1-5, the V gene TRBV18, with TRBD1 matching 8 bases. After removal of 1 base from V and 9 bases from J, the junction contained 5 bases not matched to a gene. CDR1 is KGHSH and CDR2 is LQKENI in the germline V gene. The CDR3 runs to 14 residues. CDR3 in amino acids: CASSPLTGVPPQHF. The CDR3 DNA is TGTGCCAGCTCACCACTGACAGGGGTCCCGCCCCAGCATTTT.

This chain connects TRBV12-5 to TRBJ1-1; D is possibly TRBD1 (6 bases). This CDR3 is 12 amino acids long. The V end lost 5 bases, the J end lost 11 bases, and 15 bases lay between the germline ends. Germline-derived CDR1 and CDR2 are LGHNT and FRNRAP. CDR3 bases: TGTGCTAGTGGTAGGGAGGGGGGCCTGGCTTTCTTT. This codes for CASGREGGLAFF.

The chain couples TRBV28 to TRBJ1-1, with 11 bases matching TRBD1. Germline lookup yields CDR1 MDHEN and CDR2 SYDVKM. J lost 5 bases, V lost 4 bases, and 6 bases had no gene match. This CDR3 has 15 amino acids. Here the CDR3 reads CASSYGTGGGTEAFF. The DNA of the CDR3 is TGTGCCAGCAGTTACGGGACAGGGGGAGGTACTGAAGCTTTCTTT.

By share of the sample, this clone is medium-sized. CDR3 DNA sequence: TGTGCCAGCAGCGTAGCTACGGGGCTTAACAATGAGCAGTTCTTC. It yields the protein CASSVATGLNNEQFF. V gene TRBV9 combines with J gene TRBJ2-1, with D perhaps TRBD1 or TRBD2 (5 bases each). Looked up from germline, CDR1 is SGDLS and CDR2 is YYNGEE. The CDR3 consists of 15 residues. The V gene lost 0 bases and the J gene lost 5 bases, with 12 bases spanning the gap.

This rearrangement joins TRBV28 to TRBJ1-5; weak D call: TRBD1 (5 bases). Between the trimmed V and J ends, which lost 4 bases and 9 bases, there was a span of 22 bases. From germline, CDR1 is MDHEN and CDR2 SYDVKM. The CDR3 runs 16 residues. In DNA form, the CDR3 reads TGTGCCAGCAGTTCTTACCCGGGGACCGTCGATCCGCCCCAGCATTTT. Translating gives CASSSYPGTVDPPQHF. Variable domain in full (rest from reference TRBV28 and TRBJ1-5): DVKVTQSSRYLVKRTGEKVFLECVQDMDHENMFWYRQDPGLGLRLIYFSYDVKMKEKGDIPEGYSVSREKKERFSLILESASTNQTSMYLCASSSYPGTVDPPQHFGDGTRLSIL.

This chain links TRBV9 with TRBJ1-5, with D possibly matching TRBD1 (6 bases). This CDR3 region has 13 residues. Trimming stripped 6 bases from V and 8 bases from J, with 15 bases between. The germline V gene has CDR1 SGDLS and CDR2 YYNGEE. In DNA form, the CDR3 reads TGTGCCAGCAACCCGCACAGGGACGAGCCCCAGCATTTT. It encodes CASNPHRDEPQHF.

This clone was detected only a few times. This chain connects TRBV28 to TRBJ2-7; 9 nucleotides align to TRBD1. J was trimmed by 2 bases and V by 6 bases; bases with no gene match: 5. This CDR3 has 14 amino acids. Germline lookup yields CDR1 MDHEN and CDR2 SYDVKM. The DNA of the CDR3 is TGTGCCAGCAGGATATGGACAGGGGCCTACGAGCAGTACTTC. Translating gives CASRIWTGAYEQYF.

This clone was observed a few times. The chain joins TRBV5-1 to TRBJ1-1, with D hard to call. Germline values: CDR1 SGHRS, CDR2 YFSETQ. Between the trimmed V and J ends, which lost 0 bases and 1 base, there was a span of 13 bases. The CDR3 length is 16 residues. CDR3 DNA sequence: TGCGCCAGCAGCTTGGCACGGTTTACAGAGAACACTGAAGCTTTCTTT. Encoded protein: CASSLARFTENTEAFF.

There are a few counts of this clone. The rearrangement joins TRBV10-3 to TRBJ2-7; D is perhaps TRBD1 or TRBD2 (5 bases each). Trimming left V 4 bases short and J 0 bases short, with 10 bases between. Germline CDR1 is ENHRY and CDR2 is SYGVKD. This CDR3 spans 14 amino acids. CDR3 bases: TGTGCCATCAGTGTTGGGACGCGCTCCTACGAGCAGTACTTC. It yields the protein CAISVGTRSYEQYF.

The chain links TRBV28 to TRBJ2-7; D is possibly TRBD1 (6 bases). V was clipped by 7 bases and J by 2 bases, with 9 bases between them. This CDR3 is 12 amino acids long. Per germline, CDR1 MDHEN and CDR2 SYDVKM. The chain's CDR3 is CASNRVPYEQYF. The DNA for the CDR3 is TGTGCCAGCAACAGGGTCCCCTACGAGCAGTACTTC. The variable domain in full, completed from reference TRBV28 and TRBJ2-7, reads DVKVTQSSRYLVKRTGEKVFLECVQDMDHENMFWYRQDPGLGLRLIYFSYDVKMKEKGDIPEGYSVSREKKERFSLILESASTNQTSMYLCASNRVPYEQYFGPGTRLTVT.

CDR3 region: CASRRQGAGYTF. CDR3 DNA: TGTGCCAGCAGGAGACAGGGGGCGGGCTACACCTTC. This chain links TRBV28 with TRBJ1-2; 10 positions match TRBD1. CDR1 is MDHEN and CDR2 is SYDVKM in the germline V gene. CDR3 length: 12 amino acids. V lost 6 bases, J lost 8 bases, and 3 bases stayed unmatched.

The V gene is TRBV30, the J gene TRBJ1-2; D call uncertain. This CDR3 region has 15 residues. V lost 0 bases to trimming and J lost 8 bases, with 19 bases between them. Germline lookup yields CDR1 GTSNPN and CDR2 SVGIG (reference sequence). This chain's CDR3 is CAWSVLAQISSGYTF. For the CDR3, the DNA is TGTGCCTGGAGTGTACTCGCCCAGATCTCTAGCGGCTACACCTTC.

In its sample, this clone ranks as medium-sized. This chain connects TRBV11-3 to TRBJ2-5, with no clear D. The CDR3 loop spans 14 amino acids. Trimming took off 6 bases at V and 2 bases at J, with 13 bases between the two ends. CDR1 and CDR2 (germline): SGHNT, YENEEA. Here the CDR3 reads CASSGSWGQETQYF. The CDR3 nucleotides are TGTGCCAGCAGTGGCTCGTGGGGACAAGAGACCCAGTACTTC.

This chain connects TRBV6-8 to TRBJ1-3; 7 nucleotides agree with TRBD1. V trimming: 0 bases; J trimming: 0 bases; junction bases outside the gene matches: 2. The CDR3 covers 16 residues. CDR1 and CDR2 from the germline V gene are MNHGY and SAAAGT. CDR3 residues: CASSYSRGLSGNTIYF. The CDR3 DNA follows: TGTGCCAGCAGTTACTCGAGGGGGCTCTCTGGAAACACCATATATTTT.

With regard to this clone: At one of its ends the junction is not consistent with the germline gene, which may arise from a read error. The V gene is TRBV6-8, the J gene TRBJ1-1; D uncertain. The CDR3 sequence is 16 residues long. Germline CDR1 and CDR2: MNHGY and SAAAGT. The CDR3 here is CASSDSSDGGNTEAFF. DNA of the CDR3: TGTGCCAGCAGTGACTCTTCGGACGGTGGGAACACTGAAGCTTTCTTT.

The sample holds a few counts of this clone. CDR3 amino acids: CASSLAGAEGHTQYF. CDR3 coding DNA: TGTGCCAGCAGTTTAGCCGGGGCCGAGGGGCATACGCAGTATTTT. This sequence joins TRBV28 and TRBJ2-3; D may correspond to TRBD1 or TRBD2 (5 bases each). Trimming shortened V by 2 bases and J by 7 bases, and 16 bases separated the two germline ends. This CDR3 comprises 15 residues. Germline V CDR1 and CDR2: MDHEN, SYDVKM. The full variable domain, completed using reference TRBV28 and TRBJ2-3, is DVKVTQSSRYLVKRTGEKVFLECVQDMDHENMFWYRQDPGLGLRLIYFSYDVKMKEKGDIPEGYSVSREKKERFSLILESASTNQTSMYLCASSLAGAEGHTQYFGPGTRLTVL.

Only a few counts were recorded for this clone. The chain carries TRBV14 and TRBJ2-2; D uncertain. The CDR3 covers 15 residues. The V gene's germline CDR1 is SGHDN and CDR2 FVKESK. The V end was cut by 1 base, the J end by 6 bases, with 12 bases between. The CDR3 sequence: CASSQAPPGAGELFF. CDR3 DNA: TGTGCCAGCAGCCAAGCCCCCCCCGGCGCCGGGGAGCTGTTTTTT.

There are a few counts of this clone. A junction boundary mismatches the germline segment, possibly from a read error. This chain uses TRBV18 with TRBJ2-7; the match to TRBD1 covers 10 bases. In germline, CDR1 is KGHSH, CDR2 LQKENI. This CDR3 is built from 12 residues. The DNA of the CDR3 is TGTGCCAGTTCACCGGGACAGGGGTGGGAGTACTTC. Protein: CASSPGQGWEYF.

This clone was picked up a small number of times. The V gene is TRBV11-3, the J gene TRBJ2-3; weak D call: TRBD2 (5 bases). The length of the CDR3 is 17 residues. V was pared by 5 bases and J by 0 bases, with 18 bases between. Germline CDR1 is SGHNT and CDR2 is YENEEA. The CDR3 region is CASSNRLKAASTDTQYF. The CDR3 region has the DNA TGTGCCAGCAGCAATAGGTTGAAAGCGGCAAGCACAGATACGCAGTATTTT.

V usage is TRBV6-8 and J usage is TRBJ2-5, with 7 bases matching TRBD2. Trimming at V came to 6 bases and at J to 10 bases, leaving 20 bases not matched to a gene. Per the germline V gene, CDR1 is MNHGY and CDR2 is SAAAGT. The CDR3 covers 16 residues. The CDR3 sequence is CASSPPGGGGRGNQYF. DNA of the CDR3: TGTGCCAGCAGCCCTCCGGGGGGAGGCGGGAGAGGGAACCAGTACTTC.

V is TRBV29-1 and J is TRBJ2-5; D call uncertain. V dropped 3 bases and J dropped 1 base, with 9 bases sitting between them. Germline V gene sequence: CDR1 SQVTM, CDR2 ANQGSEA. CDR3 size: 13 residues. In DNA, the CDR3 is TGCAGCGTTGAGAGCAGGCTCCAAGAGACCCAGTACTTC. Residues: CSVESRLQETQYF.

The rearrangement uses TRBV19 and TRBJ2-1; 8 positions agree with TRBD1. The CDR3 is made up of 13 amino acids. Germline CDR1 and CDR2: LNHDA and SQIVND (reference sequence). J lost 12 bases, V lost 8 bases, and 12 bases had no gene match. The CDR3 DNA follows: TGTGCCAGTTCGCCAGGGGGCGCCGCGGGGCAGTTCTTC. This translates into CASSPGGAAGQFF.

The chain uses TRBV29-1 and TRBJ2-1; D may be TRBD2 (6 bases). CDR1 is SQVTM and CDR2 is ANQGSEA in the germline V gene. There are 14 residues in the CDR3. V lost 3 bases and J 6 bases, leaving 15 bases between the germline ends. The DNA of the CDR3 is TGCAGCGTTGATTCGGTCAACGGGGGCAATGAGCAGTTCTTC. Its protein product is CSVDSVNGGNEQFF.

This clone showed up just a few times. This sequence joins TRBV11-3 and TRBJ2-2, with 15 bases aligning to TRBD2. CDR1 is SGHNT, CDR2 YENEEA, per germline. There are 18 residues in the CDR3. The V gene end was trimmed by 5 bases and the J gene end by 4 bases; junction bases not matched to a gene: 8. The CDR3 sequence: CASSLGLAGGPGTGELFF. CDR3 DNA sequence: TGTGCCAGCAGCCTAGGACTAGCGGGAGGGCCCGGCACCGGGGAGCTGTTTTTT.

The rearrangement joins TRBV6-7 to TRBJ1-1, with TRBD1 identical over 9 bases. TRBV6-7 is recorded as an ORF, its role being uncertain. V gave up 4 bases and J gave up 10 bases; unmatched junction bases: 10. This CDR3 region has 14 residues. The CDR3 region is CASSSGTGRLGAFF. For the CDR3, the DNA is TGTGCCAGCAGTTCCGGGACAGGGAGGTTAGGAGCTTTCTTT.

This sequence joins TRBV5-5 and TRBJ2-6, with 7 bases matching TRBD1. V was pared by 2 bases and J by 2 bases, with 7 bases of the junction left unmatched. The CDR3 length is 17 residues. Germline CDR1 SGHKS, CDR2 YYEKEE (reference sequence). This chain's CDR3 is CASSLMPQGAGANVLTF. CDR3 sequence (DNA): TGTGCCAGCAGCTTAATGCCCCAGGGGGCTGGGGCCAACGTCCTGACTTTC.

The chain carries TRBV19 and TRBJ2-7; D may be TRBD2 (5 bases). This CDR3 region has 13 residues. Germline CDR1 reads LNHDA; CDR2 reads SQIVND (reference sequence). V lost 10 bases, J lost 1 base, and 14 bases lay in between. CDR3: CATQRTNSYEQYF. The CDR3 region has the DNA TGTGCCACCCAGCGGACGAATTCCTACGAGCAGTACTTC.